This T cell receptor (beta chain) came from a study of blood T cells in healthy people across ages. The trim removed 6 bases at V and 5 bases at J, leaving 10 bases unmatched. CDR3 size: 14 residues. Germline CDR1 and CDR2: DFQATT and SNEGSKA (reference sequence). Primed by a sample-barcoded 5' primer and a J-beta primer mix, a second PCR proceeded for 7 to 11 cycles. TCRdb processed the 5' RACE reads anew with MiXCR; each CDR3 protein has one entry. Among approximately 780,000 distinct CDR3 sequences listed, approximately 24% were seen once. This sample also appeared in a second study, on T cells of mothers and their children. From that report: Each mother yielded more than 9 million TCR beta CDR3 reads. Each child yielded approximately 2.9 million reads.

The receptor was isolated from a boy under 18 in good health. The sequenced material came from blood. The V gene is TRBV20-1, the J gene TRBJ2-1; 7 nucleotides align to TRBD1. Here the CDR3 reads CSAPARGMDNEQFF. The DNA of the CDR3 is TGCAGTGCCCCGGCCAGGGGGATGGACAATGAGCAGTTCTTC.